This T cell receptor beta chain was observed in a study of T cells in Graves' hyperthyroidism and ophthalmopathy. Study-level findings and limits: Most thyroid clonotypes that were expanded above 0.001 also turned up in blood.

This CDR3 region has 13 residues. The germline V and J ends were trimmed by 3 bases and 5 bases, with 10 bases remaining between them. Germline CDR1 reads SNHLY; CDR2 reads FYNNEI. RNA transcripts gave rise to amplified TCR beta CDR3 regions. The primer set for the first-round RT-PCR of the TCR CDR3 was HTBI. TCRdb re-called the multiplex PCR reads with MiXCR, one entry per CDR3 protein. The data contain under 450,000 distinct CDR3 sequences, roughly 14% of them singletons. This clonotype was counted a few times. Its target is not known. Each patient was aged 18 to 65 and had newly diagnosed hyperthyroidism of under 2 months' duration. Source material for PBMCs was less than 12 ml fresh peripheral blood.

The specimen was blood. This clonotype originated in a man aged 30-40 years with Graves' hyperthyroidism that later progressed to Graves' ophthalmopathy. The chain joins TRBV2 to TRBJ2-5; tentative D call: TRBD2 (5 bases). CDR3 bases: TGTGCCAGCAGTGATGGAGGTGATGAGACCCAGTACTTC. Translation gives CASSDGGDETQYF.